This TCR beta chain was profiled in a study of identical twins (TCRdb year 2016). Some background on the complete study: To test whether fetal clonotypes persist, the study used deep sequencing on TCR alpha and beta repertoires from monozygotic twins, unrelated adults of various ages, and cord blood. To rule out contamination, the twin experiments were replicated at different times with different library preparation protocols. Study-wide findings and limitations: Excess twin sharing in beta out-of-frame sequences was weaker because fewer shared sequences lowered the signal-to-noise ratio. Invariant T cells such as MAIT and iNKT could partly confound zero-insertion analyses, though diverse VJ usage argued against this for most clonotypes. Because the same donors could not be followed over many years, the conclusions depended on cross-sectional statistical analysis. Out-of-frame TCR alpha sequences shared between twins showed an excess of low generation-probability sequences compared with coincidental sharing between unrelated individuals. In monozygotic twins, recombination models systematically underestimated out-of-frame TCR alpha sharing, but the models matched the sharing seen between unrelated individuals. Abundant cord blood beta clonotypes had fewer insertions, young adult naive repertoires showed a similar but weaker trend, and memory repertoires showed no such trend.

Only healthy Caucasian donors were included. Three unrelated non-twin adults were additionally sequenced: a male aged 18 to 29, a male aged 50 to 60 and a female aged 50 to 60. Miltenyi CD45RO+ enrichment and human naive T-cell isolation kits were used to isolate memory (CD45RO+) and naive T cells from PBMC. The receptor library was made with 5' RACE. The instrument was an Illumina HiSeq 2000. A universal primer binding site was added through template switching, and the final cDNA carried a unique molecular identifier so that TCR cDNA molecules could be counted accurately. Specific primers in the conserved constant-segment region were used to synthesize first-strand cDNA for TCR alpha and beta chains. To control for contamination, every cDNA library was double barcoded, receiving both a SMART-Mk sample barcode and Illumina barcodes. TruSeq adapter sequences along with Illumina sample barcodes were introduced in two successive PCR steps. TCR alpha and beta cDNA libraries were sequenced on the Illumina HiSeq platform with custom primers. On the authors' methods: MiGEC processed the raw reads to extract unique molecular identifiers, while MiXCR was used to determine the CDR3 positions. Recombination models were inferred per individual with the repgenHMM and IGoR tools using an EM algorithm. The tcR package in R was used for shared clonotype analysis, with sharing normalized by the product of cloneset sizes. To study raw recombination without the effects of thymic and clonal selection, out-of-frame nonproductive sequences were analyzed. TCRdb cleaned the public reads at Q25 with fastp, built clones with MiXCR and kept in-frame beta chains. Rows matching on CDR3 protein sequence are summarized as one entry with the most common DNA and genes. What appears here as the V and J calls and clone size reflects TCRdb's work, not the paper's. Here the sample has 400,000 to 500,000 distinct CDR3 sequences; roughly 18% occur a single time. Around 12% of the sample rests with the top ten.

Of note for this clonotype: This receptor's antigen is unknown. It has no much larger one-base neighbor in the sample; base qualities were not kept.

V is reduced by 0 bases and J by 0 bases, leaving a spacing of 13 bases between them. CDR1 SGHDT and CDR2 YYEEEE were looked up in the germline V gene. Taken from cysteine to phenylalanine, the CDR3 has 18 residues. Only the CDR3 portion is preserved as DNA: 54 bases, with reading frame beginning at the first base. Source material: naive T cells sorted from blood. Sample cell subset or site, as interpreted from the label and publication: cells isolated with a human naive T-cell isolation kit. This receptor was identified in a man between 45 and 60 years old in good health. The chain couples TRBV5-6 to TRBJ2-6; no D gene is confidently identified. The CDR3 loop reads CASSLDIATPSGANVLTF. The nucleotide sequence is TGTGCCAGCAGCTTGGACATAGCTACTCCCTCTGGGGCCAACGTCCTGACTTTC. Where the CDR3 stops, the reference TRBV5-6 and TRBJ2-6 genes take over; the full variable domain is DAGVTQSPTHLIKTRGQQVTLRCSPKSGHDTVSWYQQALGQGPQFIFQYYEEEERQRGNFPDRFSGHQFPNYSSELNVNALLLGDSALYLCASSLDIATPSGANVLTFGAGSRLTVL.